The 18 T cell receptor beta chains listed next were all sequenced from one sample in a study of blood T cell repertoires in COVID-19. Libraries were prepared by immunoSEQ multiplex PCR; TCRdb keeps only in-frame clonotypes and omits some of them. In the table there are around 250,000 clones, 70% to 90% of which are singletons. Material for sequencing was peripheral blood. These receptors all come from a man in his sixties with acute or convalescent COVID-19.

V and J are TRBV4-3 and TRBJ2-1; 9 bases are a match to TRBD1. Losses at the gene ends were 2 bases for V and 7 bases for J; bases not matched to a gene: 9. Germline values: CDR1 LGHNA, CDR2 YSLEER. This CDR3 is built from 16 residues. CDR3 protein: CASSQNPGQGGNEQFF. The DNA for the CDR3 is TGCGCCAGCAGCCAAAATCCGGGACAGGGAGGGAATGAGCAGTTCTTC.

This clone is a singleton in its sample. The rearrangement links TRBV5-1 to TRBJ2-5; 7 bases agree with TRBD2. With 5 bases clipped from V and 4 bases from J, the junction kept 11 bases outside the gene matches. CDR1 is SGHRS and CDR2 is YFSETQ in the germline V gene. This CDR3 has 15 residues. Here the CDR3 DNA reads TGCGCCAGCAGGGAGGGGCCCGGCGGGGGAGAGACCCAGTACTTC. Residues: CASREGPGGGETQYF.

The V gene is TRBV18, the J gene TRBJ1-1; D remains unclear. Germline-derived CDR1 and CDR2 are KGHSH and LQKENI. The CDR3 contains 13 residues. The V end lost 6 bases, the J end lost 0 bases, and 8 bases lay between the germline ends. The CDR3 bases are TGTGCCAGCTCGCCGACAATGAACACTGAAGCTTTCTTT. Amino acid sequence: CASSPTMNTEAFF.

In this sample, this clone turned up once. V is TRBV18 and J is TRBJ2-6; D is unresolved. Per germline, CDR1 KGHSH and CDR2 LQKENI. Deletions cut 0 bases from V and 0 bases from J, with 6 bases between. The CDR3 has 16 residues. The CDR3 DNA follows: TGTGCCAGCTCACCACCATCCAGCTCTGGGGCCAACGTCCTGACTTTC. As protein: CASSPPSSSGANVLTF.

The chain carries TRBV2 and TRBJ2-3; D possibly corresponds to TRBD1 (5 bases). The CDR3 totals 13 residues. V dropped 6 bases and J dropped 2 bases, with 9 bases sitting between them. CDR1 is SNHLY and CDR2 is FYNNEI in the germline V gene. CDR3 in DNA: TGTGCCAGCAGATTACAGGACACAGATACGCAGTATTTT. Amino acids: CASRLQDTDTQYF.

This clone came up once. This chain uses TRBV4-3 with TRBJ2-2; 7 nucleotides align to TRBD2. Germline-derived CDR1 and CDR2 are LGHNA and YSLEER. J was trimmed by 0 bases and V by 3 bases; bases with no gene match: 10. The CDR3 is made up of 18 amino acids. As DNA, the CDR3 is TGCGCCAGCAGCCAGGCAATTGGGGGAGGGCCGAACACCGGGGAGCTGTTTTTT. This encodes CASSQAIGGGPNTGELFF.

This chain connects TRBV29-1 to TRBJ1-3; 10 bases line up with TRBD1. CDR3 length: 12 residues. CDR1 is SQVTM, CDR2 ANQGSEA, per germline. Trimming took 4 bases from V and 8 from J; bases not matched to a gene: 2. The CDR3 reads CSVGTGGDTIYF. The CDR3 DNA sequence: TGCAGCGTTGGGACAGGGGGGGACACCATATATTTT.

V usage is TRBV6-2 or TRBV6-3 and J usage is TRBJ2-1, with a possible D match to TRBD2 (6 bases). Germline CDR1 and CDR2: MNHEY and SVGEGT. The CDR3 spans 16 residues. V was shortened by 0 bases and J by 7 bases, with 16 bases between the two germline ends. In DNA, the CDR3 is TGTGCCAGCAGTTACTCGCTAGCGCGACCGTTGAATGAGCAGTTCTTC. It translates to CASSYSLARPLNEQFF.

V gene TRBV5-1 combines with J gene TRBJ2-2; maybe TRBD2 (6 bases). The germline gives CDR1 SGHRS, CDR2 YFSETQ. With 4 bases removed from V and 4 bases from J, the gap between germline ends came to 17 bases. CDR3 size: 16 residues. CDR3 amino acids: CASSPPSGGSTGELFF. In DNA, the CDR3 is TGCGCCAGCAGCCCCCCAAGTGGGGGGAGCACCGGGGAGCTGTTTTTT.

The CDR3 DNA reads as TGTGCCAGCAGCGCCGGGACTGCCAATGAGCAGTTCTTC. This encodes CASSAGTANEQFF. This chain joins TRBV9 and TRBJ2-1; tentative D call: TRBD2 (6 bases). The CDR3 contains 13 residues. Trimming removed 3 bases from V and 6 bases from J, with 10 bases in between. Germline values: CDR1 SGDLS, CDR2 YYNGEE.

V and J are TRBV3-1 (or the pseudogene TRBV3-2) and TRBJ1-4, with a weak D call TRBD1 (6 bases). CDR3 length: 15 residues. CDR1 and CDR2 from the germline V gene are LGHDT and YNNKEL (reference sequence). Trimming removed 2 bases at V and 6 bases at J, with 13 bases between. The CDR3 coding sequence is TGTGCCAGCAGCCAACACAGGGAGTTGCATGAAAAACTGTTTTTT. It codes for CASSQHRELHEKLFF.

The gene calls are TRBV7-9 and TRBJ2-7; weak D call: TRBD1 (5 bases). Looked up from germline, CDR1 is SEHNR and CDR2 is FQNEAQ (reference sequence). The CDR3 is made up of 11 amino acids. Trimming cost V 10 bases and J 1 base, with 8 bases left between them. The CDR3 spells CATQGSYEQYF. The CDR3 coding sequence is TGTGCCACCCAGGGATCCTACGAGCAGTACTTC.

V gene TRBV2 combines with J gene TRBJ1-2; 11 nucleotides line up with TRBD1. The V gene end was trimmed by 6 bases and the J gene end by 4 bases; junction bases not matched to a gene: 10. The CDR3 consists of 16 residues. The germline gives CDR1 SNHLY, CDR2 FYNNEI. The CDR3 DNA reads TGTGCCAGCAGCAAGGCGGGACAGGGGGGAGCCTATGGCTACACCTTC. This sequence encodes CASSKAGQGGAYGYTF.

The chain recombines TRBV6-1 with TRBJ2-1, with TRBD2 matching over 14 bases. The V gene end was trimmed by 4 bases and the J gene end by 4 bases; junction bases not matched to a gene: 6. The CDR3 length is 17 residues. Germline lookup yields CDR1 MNHNS and CDR2 SASEGT. The CDR3 here is CASSARLAGGIYNEQFF. The CDR3 region has the DNA TGTGCCAGCAGTGCCCGACTAGCGGGAGGGATATACAATGAGCAGTTCTTC.

This chain connects TRBV28 to TRBJ2-1; 9 nucleotides agree with TRBD2. Germline CDR1 reads MDHEN; CDR2 reads SYDVKM. Unmatched junction bases numbered 2, after V lost 5 bases and J lost 0 bases. The CDR3 consists of 15 residues. Written as DNA, the CDR3 is TGTGCCAGCAGTCTAGCGGGAAGCTCCTACAATGAGCAGTTCTTC. Translated, it gives CASSLAGSSYNEQFF.

The chain's CDR3 is CASSSTDINGYTF. The CDR3 nucleotides are TGTGCCAGCAGCTCAACGGACATTAATGGCTACACCTTC. The V call is TRBV7-2, the J call TRBJ1-2, with D tentatively TRBD1 (5 bases). CDR1 is SGHTA, CDR2 FQGNSA, per germline. This CDR3 has 13 amino acids. Deletions cut 4 bases from V and 6 bases from J, with 12 bases between.

The rearrangement links TRBV11-3 to TRBJ2-4; 14 nucleotides agree with TRBD2. This CDR3 comprises 16 residues. Germline lookup yields CDR1 SGHNT and CDR2 YENEEA. V shed 5 bases and J 8 bases; nucleotides not matched to a gene: 8. The CDR3 spells CASSKGLAGERDIQYF. The CDR3 DNA reads as TGTGCCAGCAGCAAGGGACTAGCGGGAGAGAGGGACATTCAGTACTTC.

The sample holds a few counts of this clone. V is TRBV30 and J is TRBJ1-5, with D possibly TRBD1 on 6 matching bases. This CDR3 is 13 amino acids long. The V gene's germline CDR1 is GTSNPN and CDR2 SVGIG (reference sequence). V lost 5 bases and J lost 5, with 13 bases in between. For the CDR3, the DNA is TGTGCCTGGGACAGGCATGGAGATCAGCCCCAGCATTTT. It yields the protein CAWDRHGDQPQHF.